The rows below give T cell receptor beta chains drawn from one sample of a study of post-analysis software for immune sequencing data. TCRdb passed the PCR reads through MiXCR, listing each CDR3 protein once. In the table there are over 250,000 distinct CDR3 sequences, just over 35% of which are singletons. Sequences were obtained from blood. These TCRs come from a girl aged 5-17 years with multiple sclerosis. Both conserved end residues are part of each CDR3. A D gene is named only where the DNA matches it firmly. Size is omitted from some rows. Given values are once, few, many or a class for expanded clones.

D | J | size | V | CDR3 | DNA
. | TRBJ1-5 | many | TRBV7-8 | CASSDATNQPQHF | TGTGCCAGCAGCGACGCCACCAATCAGCCCCAGCATTTT
. | TRBJ1-1 | many | TRBV15 | CATSPRWGQGSEAFF | TGTGCCACCAGCCCGCGGTGGGGCCAGGGGAGTGAAGCTTTCTTT
TRBD1 | TRBJ2-3 | . | TRBV7-9 | CASSRQGNTDTQYF | TGTGCCAGCAGCCGACAGGGCAACACAGATACGCAGTATTTT
. | TRBJ1-5 | . | TRBV15 | CATSRSDSGDQPQHF | TGTGCCACCAGCAGATCAGATAGTGGCGATCAGCCCCAGCATTTT
. | TRBJ2-3 | . | TRBV20-1 | CSAIRGADTQYF | TGCAGTGCTATAAGGGGCGCAGATACGCAGTATTTT
. | TRBJ1-1 | few | TRBV12-3/TRBV12-4 | CASSWGTSLNTEAFF | TGTGCCAGCAGTTGGGGGACAAGCTTGAACACTGAAGCTTTCTTT
. | TRBJ2-2 | few | TRBV6-6 | CASSYSVGSNTGELFF | TGTGCCAGCAGTTACTCGGTCGGCTCGAACACCGGGGAGCTGTTTTTT
. | TRBJ1-1 | few | TRBV28 | CASTPPTLAGTEAFF | TGTGCCAGCACCCCGCCCACCTTAGCGGGCACTGAAGCTTTCTTT
. | TRBJ2-5 | few | TRBV25-1 | CASSEPRVQETQYF | TGTGCCAGCAGTGAACCGAGGGTCCAAGAGACCCAGTACTTC
. | TRBJ2-1 | many | TRBV25-1 | CASSPESGRSYNEQFF | TGTGCCAGCAGTCCCGAGTCCGGGCGCTCCTACAATGAGCAGTTCTTC
. | TRBJ1-6 | few | TRBV20-1 | CSARLGLLNSPPHF | TGCAGTGCTAGACTTGGACTCCTAAATTCACCCCCCCACTTT
. | TRBJ2-3 | . | TRBV10-3 | CASSYARTEDTQYF | TGTGCCAGCAGTTACGCTAGGACTGAAGATACGCAGTATTTT
. | TRBJ1-4 | few | TRBV5-1 | CASSLNGPSTNEKLFF | TGCGCCAGCAGCCTTAACGGACCGAGTACTAATGAAAAACTGTTTTTT
. | TRBJ1-2 | few | TRBV29-1 | CSVDERIGGYTF | TGCAGCGTTGATGAGCGTATTGGTGGCTACACCTTC
. | TRBJ2-1 | . | TRBV6-1 | CASSEGRGPYNEQFF | TGTGCCAGCAGTGAAGGGCGGGGCCCCTACAATGAGCAGTTCTTC
TRBD1 | TRBJ1-1 | . | TRBV12-3/TRBV12-4 | CASSVGYRGGSRTAETFF | TGTGCCAGCAGCGTTGGGTACAGGGGCGGGTCGCGTACGGCTGAAACTTTCTTT
TRBD1 | TRBJ2-3 | . | TRBV5-5 | CASSYGQDFTDTQYF | TGTGCCAGCAGCTACGGACAGGACTTCACAGATACGCAGTATTTT
. | TRBJ1-1 | . | TRBV28 | CASSLPTGLGTEAFF | TGTGCCAGCAGTCTACCGACAGGTTTAGGCACTGAAGCTTTCTTT
TRBD1 | TRBJ2-1 | many | TRBV28 | CASKTGGFNEQFF | TGTGCCAGCAAAACAGGGGGCTTCAATGAGCAGTTCTTC
TRBD1 | TRBJ1-2 | . | TRBV3-1 | CASSQGMGQVAPGYTF | TGTGCCAGCAGCCAGGGGATGGGACAGGTGGCGCCTGGCTACACCTTC
TRBD1 | TRBJ1-2 | . | TRBV5-1 | CASSSNRGLDYGYTF | TGCGCCAGCAGCTCCAACAGGGGGCTAGACTATGGCTACACCTTC
TRBD2 | TRBJ2-1 | few | TRBV10-3 | CAISDPGLAGIYEQFF | TGTGCCATCAGTGACCCGGGACTAGCGGGAATCTATGAGCAGTTCTTC
. | TRBJ1-3 | . | TRBV28 | CASSSYGGNTIYF | TGTGCCAGCAGCTCGTATGGGGGAAACACCATATATTTT
. | TRBJ2-1 | many | TRBV10-3 | CATTVGGGNNEQFF | TGTGCCACCACGGTCGGAGGGGGCAACAATGAGCAGTTCTTC
. | TRBJ1-2 | many | TRBV14 | CASSLQTNYGYTF | TGTGCCAGCAGCCTGCAGACTAACTATGGCTACACCTTC
TRBD2 | TRBJ2-7 | . | TRBV12-3/TRBV12-4 | CASSLGTSGYEQYF | TGTGCCAGCAGTTTAGGGACTAGCGGTTACGAGCAGTACTTC
. | TRBJ2-3 | many | TRBV6-1 | CASSPIGGGATDTQYF | TGTGCCAGCAGCCCCATCGGCGGTGGAGCCACAGATACGCAGTATTTT
TRBD1 | TRBJ2-5 | many | TRBV4-1 | CASSQGDSLETQYF | TGCGCCAGCAGCCAAGGGGACAGTCTGGAGACCCAGTACTTC